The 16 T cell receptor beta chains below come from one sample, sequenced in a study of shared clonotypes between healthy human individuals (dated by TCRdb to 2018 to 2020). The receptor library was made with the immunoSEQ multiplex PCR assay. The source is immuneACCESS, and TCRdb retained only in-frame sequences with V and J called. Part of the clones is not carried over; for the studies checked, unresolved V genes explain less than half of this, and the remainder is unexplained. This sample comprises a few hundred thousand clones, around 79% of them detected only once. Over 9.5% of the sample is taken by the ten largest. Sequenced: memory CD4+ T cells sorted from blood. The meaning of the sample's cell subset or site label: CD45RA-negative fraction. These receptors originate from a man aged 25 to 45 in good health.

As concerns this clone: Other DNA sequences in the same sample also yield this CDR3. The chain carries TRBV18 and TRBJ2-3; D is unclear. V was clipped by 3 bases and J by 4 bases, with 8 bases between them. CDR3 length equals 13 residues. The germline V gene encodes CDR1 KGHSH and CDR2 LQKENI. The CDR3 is CASSPSLADTQYF. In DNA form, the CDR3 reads TGTGCCAGCTCACCGAGTTTGGCAGATACGCAGTATTTT.

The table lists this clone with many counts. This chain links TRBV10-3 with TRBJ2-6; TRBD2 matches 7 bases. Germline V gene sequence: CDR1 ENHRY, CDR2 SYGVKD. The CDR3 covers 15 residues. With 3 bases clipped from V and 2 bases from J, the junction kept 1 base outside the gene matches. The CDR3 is CAISDRGAGANVLTF. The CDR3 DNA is TGTGCCATCAGTGACCGGGGGGCTGGGGCCAACGTCCTGACTTTC.

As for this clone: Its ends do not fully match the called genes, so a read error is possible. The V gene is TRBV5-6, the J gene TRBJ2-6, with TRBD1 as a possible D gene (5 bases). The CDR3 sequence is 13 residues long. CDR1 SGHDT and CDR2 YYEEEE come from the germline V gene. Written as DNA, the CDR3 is TGTGCCAGCAGCTTCTCTGGGGCCAACATCCTGACTTTC. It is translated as CASSFSGANILTF.

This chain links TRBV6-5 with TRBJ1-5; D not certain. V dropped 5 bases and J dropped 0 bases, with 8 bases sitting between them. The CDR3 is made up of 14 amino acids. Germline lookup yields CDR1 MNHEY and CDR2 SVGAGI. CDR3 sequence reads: CASSATDSNQPQHF. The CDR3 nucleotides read TGTGCCAGCAGTGCCACCGATAGCAATCAGCCCCAGCATTTT.

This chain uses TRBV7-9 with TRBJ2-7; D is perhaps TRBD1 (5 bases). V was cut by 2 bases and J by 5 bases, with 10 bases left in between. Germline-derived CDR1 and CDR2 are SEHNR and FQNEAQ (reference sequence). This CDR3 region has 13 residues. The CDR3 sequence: CASSLQGTHEQYF. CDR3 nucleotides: TGTGCCAGCAGCTTACAGGGTACCCACGAGCAGTACTTC.

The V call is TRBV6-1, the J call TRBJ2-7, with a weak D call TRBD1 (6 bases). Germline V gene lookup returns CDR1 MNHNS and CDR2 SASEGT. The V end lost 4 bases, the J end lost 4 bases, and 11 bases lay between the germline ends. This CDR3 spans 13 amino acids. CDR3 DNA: TGTGCCAGCAGTGGCCGGGACATTTACGAGCAGTACTTC. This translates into CASSGRDIYEQYF.

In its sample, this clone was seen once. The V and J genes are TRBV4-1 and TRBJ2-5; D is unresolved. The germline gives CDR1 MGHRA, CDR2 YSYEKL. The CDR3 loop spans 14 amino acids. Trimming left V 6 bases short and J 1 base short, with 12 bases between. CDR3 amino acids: CASRKQGVQETQYF. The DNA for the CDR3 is TGCGCCAGCAGAAAACAAGGCGTCCAAGAGACCCAGTACTTC.

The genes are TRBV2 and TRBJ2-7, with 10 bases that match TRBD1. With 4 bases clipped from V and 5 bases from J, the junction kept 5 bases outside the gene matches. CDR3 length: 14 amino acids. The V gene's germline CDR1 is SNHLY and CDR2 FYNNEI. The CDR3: CASSAAGQGDEQYF. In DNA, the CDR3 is TGTGCCAGCAGTGCGGCAGGACAGGGGGACGAGCAGTACTTC.

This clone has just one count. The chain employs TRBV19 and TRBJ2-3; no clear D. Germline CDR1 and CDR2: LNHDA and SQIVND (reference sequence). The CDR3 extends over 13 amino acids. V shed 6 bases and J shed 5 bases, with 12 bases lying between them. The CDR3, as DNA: TGTGCCAGTAGCCCCCCAAGGGAAGATACGCAGTATTTT. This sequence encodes CASSPPREDTQYF.

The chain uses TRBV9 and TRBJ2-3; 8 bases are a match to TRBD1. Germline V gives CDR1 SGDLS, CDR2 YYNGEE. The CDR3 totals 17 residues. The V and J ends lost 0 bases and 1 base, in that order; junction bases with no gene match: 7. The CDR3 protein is CASSVGSRDRRTDTQYF. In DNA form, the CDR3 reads TGTGCCAGCAGCGTAGGGTCCCGGGACAGGCGCACAGATACGCAGTATTTT.

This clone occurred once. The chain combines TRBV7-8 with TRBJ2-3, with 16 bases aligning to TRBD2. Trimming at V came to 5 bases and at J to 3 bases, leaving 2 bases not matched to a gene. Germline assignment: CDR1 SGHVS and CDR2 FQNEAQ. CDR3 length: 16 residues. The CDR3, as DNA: TGTGCCAGCAGCCCGGGACTAGCGGGAGGGACAGATACGCAGTATTTT. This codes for CASSPGLAGGTDTQYF.

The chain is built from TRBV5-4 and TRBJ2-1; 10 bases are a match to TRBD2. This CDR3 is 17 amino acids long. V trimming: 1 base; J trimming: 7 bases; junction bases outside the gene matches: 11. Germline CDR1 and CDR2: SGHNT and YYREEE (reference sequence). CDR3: CASSLSGRAPEGNEQFF. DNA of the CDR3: TGTGCCAGCAGCTTGAGCGGGAGGGCCCCAGAAGGGAATGAGCAGTTCTTC.

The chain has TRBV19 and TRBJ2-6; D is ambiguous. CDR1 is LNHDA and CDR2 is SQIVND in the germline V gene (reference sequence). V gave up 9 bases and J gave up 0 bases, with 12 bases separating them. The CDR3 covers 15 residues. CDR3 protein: CASHLKVSGANVLTF. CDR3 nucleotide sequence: TGTGCCAGCCACCTTAAAGTCTCTGGGGCCAACGTCCTGACTTTC.

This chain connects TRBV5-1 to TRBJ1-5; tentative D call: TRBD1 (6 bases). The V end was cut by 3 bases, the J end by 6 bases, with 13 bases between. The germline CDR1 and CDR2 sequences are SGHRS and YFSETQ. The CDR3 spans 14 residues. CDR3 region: CASSSGQSGQPQHF. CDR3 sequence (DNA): TGCGCCAGCAGCTCAGGACAGTCCGGTCAGCCCCAGCATTTT.

The CDR3 DNA reads TGTGCCATCAGGACTGGAGACACAGATACGCAGTATTTT. Translating gives CAIRTGDTDTQYF. This rearrangement joins TRBV10-3 to TRBJ2-3, with D hard to call. Per the germline V gene, CDR1 is ENHRY and CDR2 is SYGVKD. The ends were cut back, 6 bases at V and 2 bases at J, with 9 bases in the middle. The CDR3 is made up of 13 amino acids.

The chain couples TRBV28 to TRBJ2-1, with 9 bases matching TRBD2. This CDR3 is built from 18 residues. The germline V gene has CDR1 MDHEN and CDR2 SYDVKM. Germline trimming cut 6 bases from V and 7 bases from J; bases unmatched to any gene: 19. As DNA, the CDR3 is TGTGCCAGCAGCCGACCTCGGAGGGTAGCGGGAGTATATAATGAGCAGTTCTTC. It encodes CASSRPRRVAGVYNEQFF. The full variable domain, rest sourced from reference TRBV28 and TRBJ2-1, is DVKVTQSSRYLVKRTGEKVFLECVQDMDHENMFWYRQDPGLGLRLIYFSYDVKMKEKGDIPEGYSVSREKKERFSLILESASTNQTSMYLCASSRPRRVAGVYNEQFFGPGTRLTVL.